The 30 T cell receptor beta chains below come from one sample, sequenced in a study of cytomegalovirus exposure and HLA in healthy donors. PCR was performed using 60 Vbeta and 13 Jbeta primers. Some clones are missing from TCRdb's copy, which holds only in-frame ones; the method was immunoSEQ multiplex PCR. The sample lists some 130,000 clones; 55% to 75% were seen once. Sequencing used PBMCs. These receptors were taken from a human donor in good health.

The CDR3 loop is CASSRTSGGAVSDTQYF. CDR3 nucleotide sequence: TGCGCCAGCAGCCGGACTAGCGGGGGAGCCGTCTCCGATACGCAGTATTTT. The chain carries TRBV5-1 and TRBJ2-3; 13 bases agree with TRBD2. This CDR3 comprises 17 residues. Unmatched junction bases numbered 11, after V lost 4 bases and J lost 6 bases. Germline CDR1 SGHRS, CDR2 YFSETQ.

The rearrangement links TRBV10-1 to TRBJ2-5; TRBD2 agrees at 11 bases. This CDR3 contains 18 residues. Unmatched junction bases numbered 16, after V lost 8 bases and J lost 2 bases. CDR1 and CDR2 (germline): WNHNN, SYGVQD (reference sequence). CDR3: CASPEETPTSGMQETQYF. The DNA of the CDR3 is TGCGCCAGCCCGGAAGAAACCCCGACTAGCGGGATGCAAGAGACCCAGTACTTC.

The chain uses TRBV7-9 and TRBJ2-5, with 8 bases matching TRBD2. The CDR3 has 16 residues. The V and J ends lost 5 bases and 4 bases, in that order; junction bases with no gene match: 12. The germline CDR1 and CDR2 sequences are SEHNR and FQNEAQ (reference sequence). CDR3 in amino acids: CASSPLGGGPRETQYF. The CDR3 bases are TGTGCCAGCAGCCCACTCGGGGGGGGCCCGCGAGAGACCCAGTACTTC.

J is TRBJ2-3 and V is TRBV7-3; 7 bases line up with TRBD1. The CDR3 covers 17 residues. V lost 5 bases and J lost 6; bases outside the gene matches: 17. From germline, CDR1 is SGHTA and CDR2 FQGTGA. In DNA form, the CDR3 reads TGTGCCAGCAGCGCCCGAGTCGACAGGGTCCTGGGGGATACGCAGTATTTT. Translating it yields CASSARVDRVLGDTQYF.

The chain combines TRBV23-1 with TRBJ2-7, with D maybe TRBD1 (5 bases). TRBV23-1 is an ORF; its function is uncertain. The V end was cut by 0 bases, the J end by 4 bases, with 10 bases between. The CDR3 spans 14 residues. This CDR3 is CASSQSRQTYEQYF. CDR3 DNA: TGCGCCAGCAGTCAATCGCGACAGACGTACGAGCAGTACTTC.

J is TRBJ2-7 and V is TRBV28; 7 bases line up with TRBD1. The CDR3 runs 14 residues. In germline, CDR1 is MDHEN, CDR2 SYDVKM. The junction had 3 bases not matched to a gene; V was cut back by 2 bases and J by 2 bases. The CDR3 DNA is TGTGCCAGCAGTTTACAGGGGGTCACCTACGAGCAGTACTTC. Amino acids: CASSLQGVTYEQYF.

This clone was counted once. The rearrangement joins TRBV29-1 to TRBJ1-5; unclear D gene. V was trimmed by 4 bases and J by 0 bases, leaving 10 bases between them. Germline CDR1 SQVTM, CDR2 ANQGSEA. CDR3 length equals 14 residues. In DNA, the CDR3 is TGCAGCGTTGTCAAGTCGGTTAGCAATCAGCCCCAGCATTTT. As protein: CSVVKSVSNQPQHF.

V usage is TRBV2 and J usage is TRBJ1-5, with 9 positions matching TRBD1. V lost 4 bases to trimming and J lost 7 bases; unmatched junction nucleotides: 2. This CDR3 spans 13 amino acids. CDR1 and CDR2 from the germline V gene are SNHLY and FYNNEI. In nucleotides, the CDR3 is TGTGCCAGCAGTGGGGACAGGGAACAGCCCCAGCATTTT. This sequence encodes CASSGDREQPQHF.

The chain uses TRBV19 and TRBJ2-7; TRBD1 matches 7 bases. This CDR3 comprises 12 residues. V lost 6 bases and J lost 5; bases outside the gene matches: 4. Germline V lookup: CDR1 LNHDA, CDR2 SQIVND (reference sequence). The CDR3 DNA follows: TGTGCCAGTAGAGACAGGGCGGACGAGCAGTACTTC. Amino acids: CASRDRADEQYF. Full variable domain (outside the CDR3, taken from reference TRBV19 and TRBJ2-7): DGGITQSPKYLFRKEGQNVTLSCEQNLNHDAMYWYRQDPGQGLRLIYYSQIVNDFQKGDIAEGYSVSREKKESFPLTVTSAQKNPTAFYLCASRDRADEQYFGPGTRLTVT.

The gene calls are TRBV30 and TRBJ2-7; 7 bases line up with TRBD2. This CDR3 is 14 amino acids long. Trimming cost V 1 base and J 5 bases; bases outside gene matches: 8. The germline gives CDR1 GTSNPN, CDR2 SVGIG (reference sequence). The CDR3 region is CAWSARGSFDEQYF. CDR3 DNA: TGTGCCTGGAGTGCTCGCGGGAGTTTCGACGAGCAGTACTTC.

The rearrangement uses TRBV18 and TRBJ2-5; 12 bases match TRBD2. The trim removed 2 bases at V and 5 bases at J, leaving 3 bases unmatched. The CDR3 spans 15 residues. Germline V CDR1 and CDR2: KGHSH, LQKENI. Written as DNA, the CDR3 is TGTGCCAGCTCACCAGCTAGCGGGAGGGGTGAGACCCAGTACTTC. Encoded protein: CASSPASGRGETQYF.

CDR3 amino acids: CASSQAQGSNEQFF. The CDR3 bases are TGTGCCAGCAGCCAAGCACAGGGAAGCAATGAGCAGTTCTTC. The genes are TRBV4-2 and TRBJ2-1, with a tentative D call TRBD1 (6 bases). V lost 1 base to trimming and J lost 6 bases, with 10 bases between them. The CDR3 runs to 14 residues. Germline V gives CDR1 LGHNA, CDR2 YNFKEQ.

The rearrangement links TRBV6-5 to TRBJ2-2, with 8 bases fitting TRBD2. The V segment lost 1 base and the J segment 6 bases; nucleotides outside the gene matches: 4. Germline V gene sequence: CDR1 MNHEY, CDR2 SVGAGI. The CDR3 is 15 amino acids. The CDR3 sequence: CASSYFGAGAGELFF. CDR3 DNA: TGTGCCAGCAGTTACTTCGGAGCGGGAGCCGGGGAGCTGTTTTTT.

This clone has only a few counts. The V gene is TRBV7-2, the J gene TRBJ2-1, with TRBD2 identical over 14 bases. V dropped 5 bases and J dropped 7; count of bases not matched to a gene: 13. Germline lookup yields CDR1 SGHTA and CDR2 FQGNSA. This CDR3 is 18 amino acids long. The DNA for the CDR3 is TGTGCCAGCAGCGCCAAGGGGACTAGCGGGAGTTTCGGGAATGAGCAGTTCTTC. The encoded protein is CASSAKGTSGSFGNEQFF.

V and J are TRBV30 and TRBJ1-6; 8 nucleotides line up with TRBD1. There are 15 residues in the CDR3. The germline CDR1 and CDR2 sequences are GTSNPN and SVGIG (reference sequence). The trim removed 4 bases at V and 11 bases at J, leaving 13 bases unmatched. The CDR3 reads CAWNHADRELTPLHF. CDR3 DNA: TGTGCCTGGAACCACGCGGACAGGGAGTTGACACCCCTCCACTTT. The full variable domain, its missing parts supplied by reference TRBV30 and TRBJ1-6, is SQTIHQWPATLVQPVGSPLSLECTVEGTSNPNLYWYRQAAGRGLQLLFYSVGIGQISSEVPQNLSASRPQDRQFILSSKKLLLSDSGFYLCAWNHADRELTPLHFGNGTRLTVT.

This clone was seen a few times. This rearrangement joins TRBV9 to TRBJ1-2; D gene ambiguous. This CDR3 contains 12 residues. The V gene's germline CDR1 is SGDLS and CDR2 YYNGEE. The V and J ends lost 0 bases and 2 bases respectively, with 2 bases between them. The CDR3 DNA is TGTGCCAGCAGCGTAGCAAACTATGGCTACACCTTC. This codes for CASSVANYGYTF.

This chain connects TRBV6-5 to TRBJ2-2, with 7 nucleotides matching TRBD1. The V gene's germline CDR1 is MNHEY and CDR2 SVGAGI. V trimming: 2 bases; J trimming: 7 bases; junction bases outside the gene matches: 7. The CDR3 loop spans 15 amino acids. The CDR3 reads CASSYRGRNGGELFF. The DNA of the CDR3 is TGTGCCAGCAGTTACAGGGGGCGAAACGGCGGGGAGCTGTTTTTT.

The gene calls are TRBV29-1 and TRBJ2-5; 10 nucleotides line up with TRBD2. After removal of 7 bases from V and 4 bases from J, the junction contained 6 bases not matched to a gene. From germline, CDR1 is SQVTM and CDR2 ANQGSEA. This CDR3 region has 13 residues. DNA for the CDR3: TGCAGCGGGAGCGGGAGGGCCACAGAGACCCAGTACTTC. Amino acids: CSGSGRATETQYF.

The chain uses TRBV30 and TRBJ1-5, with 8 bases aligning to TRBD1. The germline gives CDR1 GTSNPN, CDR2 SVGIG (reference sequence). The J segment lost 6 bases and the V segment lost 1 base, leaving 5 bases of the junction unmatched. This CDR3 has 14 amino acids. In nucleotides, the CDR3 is TGTGCCTGGAGTGGAGGACAGGGAAGTCAGCCCCAGCATTTT. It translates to CAWSGGQGSQPQHF.

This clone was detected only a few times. In DNA form, the CDR3 reads TGTGCCAGCAGTGAAGCCCCAGGGGTAGCGGGAAACACCATATATTTT. Protein sequence: CASSEAPGVAGNTIYF. This sequence joins TRBV6-1 and TRBJ1-3; D is possibly TRBD1 (6 bases). Trimming shortened V by 0 bases and J by 4 bases, and 13 bases separated the two germline ends. Germline V gene lookup returns CDR1 MNHNS and CDR2 SASEGT. The CDR3 is 16 residues long.

The CDR3 is CASSIGQGANSPLHF. CDR3 coding DNA: TGTGCCAGTAGTATCGGACAGGGGGCGAATTCACCCCTCCACTTT. The chain carries TRBV19 and TRBJ1-6; 11 positions agree with TRBD1. Germline CDR1 is LNHDA and CDR2 is SQIVND (reference sequence). This CDR3 comprises 15 residues. Losses at the gene ends were 3 bases for V and 7 bases for J; bases not matched to a gene: 2.

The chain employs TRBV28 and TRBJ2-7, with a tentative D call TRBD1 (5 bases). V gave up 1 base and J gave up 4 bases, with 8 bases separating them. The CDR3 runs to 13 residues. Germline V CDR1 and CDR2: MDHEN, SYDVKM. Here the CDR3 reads CASSLSQGYEQYF. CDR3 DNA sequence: TGTGCCAGCAGTTTATCGCAGGGATACGAGCAGTACTTC.

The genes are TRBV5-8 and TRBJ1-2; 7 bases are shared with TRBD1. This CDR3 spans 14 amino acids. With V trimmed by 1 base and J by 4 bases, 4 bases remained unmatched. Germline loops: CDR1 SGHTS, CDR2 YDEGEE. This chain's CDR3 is CASSLTGVGYGYTF. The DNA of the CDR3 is TGTGCCAGCAGCTTGACAGGGGTTGGCTATGGCTACACCTTC.

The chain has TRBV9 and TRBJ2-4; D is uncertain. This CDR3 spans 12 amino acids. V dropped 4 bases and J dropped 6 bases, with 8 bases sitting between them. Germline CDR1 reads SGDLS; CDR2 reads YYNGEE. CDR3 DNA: TGTGCCAGCAGCCCCCCGGGAAACATTCAGTACTTC. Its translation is CASSPPGNIQYF.

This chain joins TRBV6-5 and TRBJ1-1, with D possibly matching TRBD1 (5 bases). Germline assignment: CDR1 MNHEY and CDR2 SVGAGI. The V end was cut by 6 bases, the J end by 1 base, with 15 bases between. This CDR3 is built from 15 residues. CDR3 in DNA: TGTGCCAGCAGCCGTCTGGGGCCGGGGAACACTGAAGCTTTCTTT. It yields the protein CASSRLGPGNTEAFF.

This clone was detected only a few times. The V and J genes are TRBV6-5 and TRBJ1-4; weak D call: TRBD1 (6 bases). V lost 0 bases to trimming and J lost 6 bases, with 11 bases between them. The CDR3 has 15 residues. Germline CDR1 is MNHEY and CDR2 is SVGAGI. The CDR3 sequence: CASSYSGTPDEKLFF. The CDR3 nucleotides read TGTGCCAGCAGTTACTCTGGGACACCGGATGAAAAACTGTTTTTT.

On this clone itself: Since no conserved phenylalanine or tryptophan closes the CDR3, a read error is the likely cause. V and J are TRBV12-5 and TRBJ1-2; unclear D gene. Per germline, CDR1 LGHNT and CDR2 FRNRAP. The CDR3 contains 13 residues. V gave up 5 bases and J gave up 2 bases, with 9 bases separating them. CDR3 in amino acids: CASGLGINYGYTS. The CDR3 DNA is TGTGCTAGTGGTCTCGGGATCAACTATGGCTACACCTCC.

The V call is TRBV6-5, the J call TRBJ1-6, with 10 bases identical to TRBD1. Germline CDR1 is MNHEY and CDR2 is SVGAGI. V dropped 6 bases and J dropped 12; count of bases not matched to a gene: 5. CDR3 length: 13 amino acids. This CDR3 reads CASRSGTGVPLHF. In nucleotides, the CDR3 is TGTGCCAGCAGATCCGGGACAGGGGTACCCCTCCACTTT.

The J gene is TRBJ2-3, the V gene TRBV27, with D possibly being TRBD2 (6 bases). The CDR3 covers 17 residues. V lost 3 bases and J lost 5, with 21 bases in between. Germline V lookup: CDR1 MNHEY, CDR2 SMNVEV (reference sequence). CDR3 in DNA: TGTGCCAGCAGTTTGCTCAGGAGCGGGCCTCCTGGAGATACGCAGTATTTT. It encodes CASSLLRSGPPGDTQYF.

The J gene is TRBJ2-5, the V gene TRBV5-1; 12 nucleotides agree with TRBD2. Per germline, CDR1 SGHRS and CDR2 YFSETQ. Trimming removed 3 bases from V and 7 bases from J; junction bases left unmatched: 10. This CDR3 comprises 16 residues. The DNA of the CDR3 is TGCGCCAGCAGCTCCGGGACTAGCGGGTACCAGGCGACCCAGTACTTC. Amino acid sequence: CASSSGTSGYQATQYF.